This T cell receptor (beta chain) derives from a study of Tregs in tolerant kidney transplant recipients. Whole-study findings and limits: Nucleotide sequences could not be compared across some patients' samples due to primer changes. This study did not directly address biological reproducibility.

Recipients received nonmyeloablative bone marrow transplants from related graft donors, with transient mixed chimerism. Points on this clone: Its antigen is not identified.

The assay was immunoSEQ multiplex PCR, and TCRdb's table has in-frame clones only and misses some. The sample holds 50,000 or so clones, about 90% seen once. The germline gives CDR1 SGDLS, CDR2 YYNGEE. V was trimmed by 0 bases and J by 3 bases, leaving 8 bases between them. CDR3 size: 14 residues. The chain links TRBV9 to TRBJ2-3; D unresolved. The sequence came from a human patient who received a combined kidney and bone marrow transplant. Part of the T cell pool may stem from the graft donor. The source was CD8+ T cells from blood (PBMCs), collected 24 months after the transplant. The CDR3 DNA is TGTGCCAGCAGCGTAGAGTCGAGGACAGATACGCAGTATTTT. Translation: CASSVESRTDTQYF.